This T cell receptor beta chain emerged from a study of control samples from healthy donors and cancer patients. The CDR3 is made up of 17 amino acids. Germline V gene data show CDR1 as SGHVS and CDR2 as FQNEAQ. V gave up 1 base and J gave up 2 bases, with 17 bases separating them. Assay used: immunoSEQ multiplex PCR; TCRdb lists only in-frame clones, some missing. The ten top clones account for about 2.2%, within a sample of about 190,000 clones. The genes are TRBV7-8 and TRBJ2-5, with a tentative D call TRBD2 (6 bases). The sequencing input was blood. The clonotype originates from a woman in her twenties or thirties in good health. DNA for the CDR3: TGTGCCAGCAGCTTAGTACCCCGGACTACGATACAAGAGACCCAGTACTTC. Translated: CASSLVPRTTIQETQYF.